This record looks at one TCR beta chain sequence and its context. The sorted Tregs were CD4+CD25+CD127-/low cells. The V gene lost 2 bases and the J gene lost 3 bases, with 13 bases spanning the gap. The CDR3 spans 15 residues. In germline, CDR1 is SEHNR, CDR2 FQNEAQ (reference sequence). TCRdb analysed the 5' RACE reads with MiXCR anew, one entry per CDR3 protein. The repertoire holds about 10,000 distinct CDR3 sequences, 12% to 15% seen once, with more than 2.5% in the top ten. The sequenced material came from Tregs sorted from blood. The rearrangement joins TRBV7-9 to TRBJ1-2; tentative D call: TRBD1 (6 bases). This TCR derives from a female donor with breast cancer. This CDR3 reads CASSLMAGVDYGYTF. Written as DNA, the CDR3 is TGTGCCAGCAGCTTAATGGCAGGGGTGGACTATGGCTACACCTTC.